These 2 T cell receptor beta chains were sequenced from one sample in a study of spatial heterogeneity in lung cancer (dated by TCRdb to about 2019). This specimen's time point label, per the study, means: sample taken at primary tumor resection. Library method: 5' RACE. TCRdb names NextSeq 500 as the instrument used. TCRdb redid the processing of the public reads, applying fastp at Q25 and MiXCR, and retained in-frame beta chains. Each record represents a unique CDR3 protein, reported with the most common genes and DNA among its rows. In all, the sample holds tens of thousands of distinct CDR3 sequences, and less than 15% of those were seen once. The top ten clones comprise 35% to 45% of the sample. The sample here was PBMCs, taken at surgery. The receptors derive from a male donor with early-stage non-small cell lung cancer.

This clonotype occurred many times. The rearrangement uses TRBV5-5 and TRBJ2-3; tentatively, D is TRBD2 (6 bases). The ends were cut back, 5 bases at V and 0 bases at J, with 10 bases in the middle. The CDR3 consists of 14 residues. The germline V gene encodes CDR1 SGHKS and CDR2 YYEKEE (reference sequence). The CDR3 DNA sequence: TGTGCCAGCAGTCCCGGGACTAGCACAGATACGCAGTATTTT. Protein product: CASSPGTSTDTQYF.

This clonotype was seen repeatedly, ten times or more. This sequence joins TRBV5-6 and TRBJ2-1, with 8 bases aligning to TRBD2. Germline V CDR1 and CDR2: SGHDT, YYEEEE. This CDR3 comprises 15 residues. The trim removed 2 bases at V and 5 bases at J, leaving 6 bases unmatched. The CDR3: CASSLAGEGDNEQFF. CDR3 coding DNA: TGTGCCAGCAGCTTAGCGGGAGAAGGGGACAATGAGCAGTTCTTC.